This entry lists 19 T cell receptor beta chains sequenced from one sample in a study of OX40 agonist ivuxolimab in advanced cancers. Sequencing was performed with immunoSEQ multiplex PCR; in TCRdb, only in-frame clones are kept and a portion is missing. The table lists 55,000 to 75,000 clones, 70% to 90% of them singletons. The sequencing used CD4+ or CD8+ T cells sorted from blood, collected in a trial of the OX40 agonist ivuxolimab. These receptors were taken from an adult with an advanced solid tumor such as melanoma, head and neck, liver or kidney cancer.

The chain is built from TRBV27 and TRBJ1-3, with D maybe TRBD1 (5 bases). The CDR3 contains 15 residues. The germline gives CDR1 MNHEY, CDR2 SMNVEV (reference sequence). V gave up 5 bases and J gave up 0 bases, with 11 bases separating them. The CDR3 spells CASSPNGASGNTIYF. As DNA, the CDR3 is TGTGCCAGCAGTCCGAACGGGGCCTCTGGAAACACCATATATTTT.

CDR3 amino acids: CASSKDRGTYEQYF. The CDR3 DNA reads as TGTGCCAGCAGTAAGGACAGGGGGACCTACGAGCAGTACTTC. The chain couples TRBV6-6 to TRBJ2-7, with 10 nucleotides matching TRBD1. CDR1 and CDR2 (germline): MNHNY, SVGAGI (reference sequence). CDR3 length equals 14 residues. V trimming: 5 bases; J trimming: 2 bases; junction bases outside the gene matches: 3.

V usage is TRBV6-6 and J usage is TRBJ1-3; a possible D gene is TRBD1 (5 bases). Trimming cost V 9 bases and J 4 bases, with 16 bases left between them. Germline V gene sequence: CDR1 MNHNY, CDR2 SVGAGI (reference sequence). This CDR3 comprises 14 residues. CDR3 DNA sequence: TGTGCCAGTGGGAGTATGGGGACGGGAAACACCATATATTTT. It yields the protein CASGSMGTGNTIYF.

The chain combines TRBV14 with TRBJ2-3; D unclear. CDR3 length equals 12 residues. V dropped 4 bases and J dropped 5 bases, with 7 bases sitting between them. CDR1 SGHDN and CDR2 FVKESK come from the germline V gene. The CDR3 reads CASSRFRDTQYF. The CDR3 nucleotides read TGTGCCAGCAGCCGGTTTAGAGATACGCAGTATTTT.

The genes are TRBV30 and TRBJ1-1; D gene uncertain. Trimming left V 5 bases short and J 7 bases short, with 11 bases between. Per the germline V gene, CDR1 is GTSNPN and CDR2 is SVGIG (reference sequence). The CDR3 sequence is 11 residues long. CDR3 protein: CAWGRLHEAFF. The CDR3 DNA sequence: TGTGCCTGGGGCCGATTGCATGAAGCTTTCTTT.

In DNA, the CDR3 is TGTGCCAGCAGCGTAGGAGAAGTCCCCAATGAGCAGTTCTTC. Translation gives CASSVGEVPNEQFF. The V and J genes are TRBV9 and TRBJ2-1, with D unclear. This CDR3 is built from 14 residues. Trimming took 0 bases from V and 6 from J, leaving 10 bases between them. Germline lookup yields CDR1 SGDLS and CDR2 YYNGEE. The full variable domain, rest sourced from reference TRBV9 and TRBJ2-1, is DSGVTQTPKHLITATGQRVTLRCSPRSGDLSVYWYQQSLDQGLQFLIQYYNGEERAKGNILERFSAQQFPDLHSELNLSSLELGDSALYFCASSVGEVPNEQFFGPGTRLTVL.

This rearrangement joins TRBV5-1 to TRBJ2-7; D might be TRBD2 (6 bases). The CDR3 is 15 amino acids. Germline CDR1 is SGHRS and CDR2 is YFSETQ. Trimming shortened V by 0 bases and J by 3 bases, and 13 bases separated the two germline ends. DNA of the CDR3: TGCGCCAGCAGCTTGGACGAGACTAGGCACTACGAGCAGTACTTC. It encodes CASSLDETRHYEQYF.

To note about this clone: At one end the junction does not follow the germline gene, possibly because of a read error. This sequence joins TRBV7-7 and TRBJ2-3; TRBD2 matches at 11 bases. CDR1 is SSHAT, CDR2 FNYEAQ, per germline (reference sequence). The CDR3 spans 14 residues. CDR3 sequence: CASSASGRTDTQYF. The CDR3 DNA reads as TGTGCTAGCAGCGCTAGCGGGAGGACAGATACGCAGTATTTT.

V is TRBV4-1 and J is TRBJ2-7; 10 positions agree with TRBD1. The CDR3 runs 18 residues. Trimming took 3 bases from V and 5 from J; bases not matched to a gene: 16. Germline V CDR1 and CDR2: MGHRA, YSYEKL. CDR3 DNA: TGCGCCAGCAGCCACCTAACCTCTTCGACAGGGGGCTACCACGAGCAGTACTTC. Amino acid sequence: CASSHLTSSTGGYHEQYF.

Points on this clone: In the same sample, other DNA sequences code for this CDR3. The J gene is TRBJ2-3, the V gene TRBV7-9, with D unclear. Trimming stripped 6 bases from V and 2 bases from J, with 18 bases between. CDR3 length: 16 residues. From germline, CDR1 is SEHNR and CDR2 FQNEAQ (reference sequence). The CDR3: CASRSLKGSLTDTQYF. As DNA, the CDR3 is TGTGCCAGCAGATCCCTGAAGGGCTCTCTCACAGATACGCAGTATTTT. Together with reference TRBV7-9 and TRBJ2-3, the CDR3 gives the full variable domain: DTGVSQNPRHKITKRGQNVTFRCDPISEHNRLYWYRQTLGQGPEFLTYFQNEAQLEKSRLLSDRFSAERPKGSFSTLEIQRTEQGDSAMYLCASRSLKGSLTDTQYFGPGTRLTVL.

The genes are TRBV15 and TRBJ2-1; D might be TRBD2 (6 bases). The CDR3 totals 16 residues. In germline, CDR1 is LNHNV, CDR2 YYDKDF (reference sequence). The ends were cut back, 1 base at V and 2 bases at J, with 12 bases in the middle. The CDR3 sequence is CATSRGPGRTYNEQFF. The CDR3 nucleotides read TGTGCCACCAGCAGAGGCCCGGGGAGGACCTACAATGAGCAGTTCTTC.

This clone occurred once. The chain recombines TRBV6-4 with TRBJ2-2; the match to TRBD2 covers 7 bases. This CDR3 spans 14 amino acids. Unmatched junction bases numbered 6, after V lost 6 bases and J lost 5 bases. Germline V gene data show CDR1 as MRHNA and CDR2 as SNTAGT. DNA for the CDR3: TGTGCCAGCAGCTCCAGCGGGGCTACCGGGGAGCTGTTTTTT. Translation: CASSSSGATGELFF.

The chain links TRBV28 to TRBJ1-3; D might be TRBD1 (6 bases). Germline-derived CDR1 and CDR2 are MDHEN and SYDVKM. This CDR3 region has 17 residues. V lost 5 bases to trimming and J lost 0 bases, with 17 bases between them. The CDR3 DNA follows: TGTGCCAGCAGTAACTCGGGACACAAGTACTCTGGAAACACCATATATTTT. Protein: CASSNSGHKYSGNTIYF.

The genes are TRBV19 and TRBJ2-7, with 9 bases lining up with TRBD2. CDR1 LNHDA and CDR2 SQIVND come from the germline V gene (reference sequence). This CDR3 contains 15 residues. Losses at the gene ends were 6 bases for V and 1 base for J; bases not matched to a gene: 7. The CDR3 spells CASSSLAGNSYEQYF. As DNA, the CDR3 is TGTGCCAGTAGCTCTCTAGCGGGAAATTCCTACGAGCAGTACTTC.

This chain joins TRBV5-1 and TRBJ2-1; 8 nucleotides agree with TRBD2. The CDR3 length is 15 residues. Losses at the gene ends were 4 bases for V and 5 bases for J; bases not matched to a gene: 8. The germline gives CDR1 SGHRS, CDR2 YFSETQ. The CDR3 spells CASSPGGGSHNEQFF. The CDR3, as DNA: TGCGCCAGCAGCCCGGGAGGGGGATCGCACAATGAGCAGTTCTTC.

This clone appeared a single time. The CDR3 DNA reads TGCAGCGTTTCGCCTACAGGGGCCAATCAGCCCCAGCATTTT. Translated: CSVSPTGANQPQHF. This sequence joins TRBV29-1 and TRBJ1-5; 7 positions match TRBD1. This CDR3 spans 14 amino acids. J lost 3 bases, V lost 5 bases, and 7 bases had no gene match. CDR1 and CDR2 from the germline V gene are SQVTM and ANQGSEA.

The chain joins TRBV5-1 to TRBJ2-5; 14 positions agree with TRBD2. Germline CDR1 and CDR2: SGHRS and YFSETQ. V lost 3 bases and J lost 4; bases outside the gene matches: 8. The CDR3 has 17 residues. The CDR3 loop reads CASSSSGTSGRGETQYF. The CDR3 DNA follows: TGCGCCAGCAGCTCAAGCGGGACTAGCGGGAGAGGAGAGACCCAGTACTTC.

V usage is TRBV19 and J usage is TRBJ1-1; D may be TRBD1 (5 bases). This CDR3 is 13 amino acids long. V gave up 4 bases and J gave up 11 bases, with 17 bases separating them. Looked up from germline, CDR1 is LNHDA and CDR2 is SQIVND (reference sequence). The chain's CDR3 is CASSTQEGRVAFF. CDR3 DNA sequence: TGTGCCAGTAGTACCCAAGAGGGGAGGGTTGCTTTCTTT. The whole variable domain, filled in from reference TRBV19 and TRBJ1-1, reads DGGITQSPKYLFRKEGQNVTLSCEQNLNHDAMYWYRQDPGQGLRLIYYSQIVNDFQKGDIAEGYSVSREKKESFPLTVTSAQKNPTAFYLCASSTQEGRVAFFGQGTRLTVV.

The J gene is TRBJ2-2, the V gene TRBV5-4; maybe TRBD2 (6 bases). CDR1 is SGHNT and CDR2 is YYREEE in the germline V gene (reference sequence). The CDR3 is 15 residues long. Deletions cut 4 bases from V and 6 bases from J, with 16 bases between. CDR3 region: CASSRDSGGSGELFF. CDR3 sequence (DNA): TGTGCCAGCAGCCGGGACTCAGGAGGTTCCGGGGAGCTGTTTTTT.